This TCR beta chain was sequenced in a study of blood T cell repertoires in COVID-19. Study-wide context: Researchers got acute and convalescent COVID-19 samples from the United States, Italy and Spain. Sources were T cells, B-cell-depleted T cells, or PBMCs; the material itself was cDNA or gDNA.

Some clones are missing from TCRdb's copy, which holds only in-frame ones; the method was immunoSEQ multiplex PCR. Of fewer than 45,000 clones in the sample, 88% were seen once. Germline CDR1 and CDR2: SGHTA and FQGNSA. There are 16 residues in the CDR3. Trimming removed 5 bases from V and 7 bases from J, with 18 bases in between. The chain employs TRBV7-2 and TRBJ1-6, with D maybe TRBD1 (6 bases). The source is a woman in her forties with acute or convalescent COVID-19. Sequencing was carried out using peripheral blood. The CDR3 protein is CASSLVGGLRNSPLHF. The DNA of the CDR3 is TGTGCCAGCAGCCTCGTCGGGGGGCTCCGGAATTCACCCCTCCACTTT. The full variable domain, its missing parts supplied by reference TRBV7-2 and TRBJ1-6, is GAGVSQSPSNKVTEKGKDVELRCDPISGHTALYWYRQSLGQGLEFLIYFQGNSAPDKSGLPSDRFSAERTGGSVSTLTIQRTQQEDSAVYLCASSLVGGLRNSPLHFGNGTRLTVT.